The sequence of this T cell receptor (beta chain) was determined in a study of T cell responses to AZD1222 COVID-19 vaccine. The repertoire was sequenced with immunoSEQ multiplex PCR; TCRdb's copy has only in-frame clones and lacks some. The table includes 240,000 or so clones, 80% to 95% detected once. CDR3 length equals 14 residues. The trim removed 2 bases at V and 4 bases at J, leaving 4 bases unmatched. Per germline, CDR1 MDHEN and CDR2 SYDVKM. Notes on this clone: Its antigen is not identified. This sample includes further DNA sequences coding for the same CDR3.

General study results and limits: Clonal diversity may have been underestimated, and the donors were mostly white British, with more females than males.

This clonotype was sampled from an adult in good health. The genes are TRBV28 and TRBJ2-7; 8 nucleotides agree with TRBD1. This sample comprised peripheral blood, obtained on day 0 of AZD1222 vaccination. Here the CDR3 reads CASSLGGQGYEQYF. The CDR3 region has the DNA TGTGCCAGCAGTTTAGGAGGACAGGGATACGAGCAGTACTTC.